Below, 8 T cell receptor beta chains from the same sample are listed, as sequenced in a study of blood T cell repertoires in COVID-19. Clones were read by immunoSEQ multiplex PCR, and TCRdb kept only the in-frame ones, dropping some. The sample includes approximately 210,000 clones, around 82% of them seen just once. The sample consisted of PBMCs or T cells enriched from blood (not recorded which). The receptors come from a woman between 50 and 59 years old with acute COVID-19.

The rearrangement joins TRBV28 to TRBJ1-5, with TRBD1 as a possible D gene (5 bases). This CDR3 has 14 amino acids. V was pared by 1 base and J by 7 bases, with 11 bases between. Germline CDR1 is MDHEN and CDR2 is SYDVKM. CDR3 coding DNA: TGTGCCAGCAGTTTATCGGGGGAGGTCCAGCCCCAGCATTTT. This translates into CASSLSGEVQPQHF.

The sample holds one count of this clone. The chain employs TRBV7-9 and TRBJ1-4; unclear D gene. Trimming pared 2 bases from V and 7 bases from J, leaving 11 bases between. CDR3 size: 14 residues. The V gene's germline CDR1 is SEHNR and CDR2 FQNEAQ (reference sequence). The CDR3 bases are TGTGCCAGCAGCTTATACCAGGAGGCTGAAAAACTGTTTTTT. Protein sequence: CASSLYQEAEKLFF.

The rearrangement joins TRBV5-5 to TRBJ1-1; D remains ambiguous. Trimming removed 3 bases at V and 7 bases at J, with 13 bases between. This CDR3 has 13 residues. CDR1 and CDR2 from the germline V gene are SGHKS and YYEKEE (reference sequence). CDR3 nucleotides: TGTGCCAGCAGCTACCTCCAGAGGCTTGAAGCTTTCTTT. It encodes CASSYLQRLEAFF.

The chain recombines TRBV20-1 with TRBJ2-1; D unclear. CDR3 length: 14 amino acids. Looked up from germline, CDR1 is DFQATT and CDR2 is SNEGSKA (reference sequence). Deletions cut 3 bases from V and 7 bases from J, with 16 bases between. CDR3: CSASLPLDLNEQFF. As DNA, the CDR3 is TGCAGTGCTAGTCTCCCCTTAGACTTGAATGAGCAGTTCTTC.

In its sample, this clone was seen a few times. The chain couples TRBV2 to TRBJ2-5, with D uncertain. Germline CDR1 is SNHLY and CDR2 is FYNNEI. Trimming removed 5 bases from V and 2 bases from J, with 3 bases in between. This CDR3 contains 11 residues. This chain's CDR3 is CASSYQETQYF. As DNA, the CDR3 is TGTGCCAGCAGTTATCAAGAGACCCAGTACTTC.

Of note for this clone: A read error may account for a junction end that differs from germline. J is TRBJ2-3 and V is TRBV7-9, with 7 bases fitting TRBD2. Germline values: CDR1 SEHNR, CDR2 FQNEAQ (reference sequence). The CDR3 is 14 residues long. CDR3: CASSLKSGADTQYF. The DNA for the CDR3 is TGTGCCAGCAGCTTGAAAAGCGGGGCAGATACACAGTATTTT. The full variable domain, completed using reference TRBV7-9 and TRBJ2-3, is DTGVSQNPRHKITKRGQNVTFRCDPISEHNRLYWYRQTLGQGPEFLTYFQNEAQLEKSRLLSDRFSAERPKGSFSTLEIQRTEQGDSAMYLCASSLKSGADTQYFGPGTRLTVL.

Here the CDR3 reads CASSRDRPSFF. The DNA for the CDR3 is TGTGCCAGCAGTCGGGACAGGCCTTCGTTCTTC. J is TRBJ2-1 and V is TRBV12-3 or TRBV12-4; TRBD1 aligns across 8 bases. The CDR3 is 11 amino acids. Germline trimming cut 5 bases from V and 15 bases from J; bases unmatched to any gene: 6.

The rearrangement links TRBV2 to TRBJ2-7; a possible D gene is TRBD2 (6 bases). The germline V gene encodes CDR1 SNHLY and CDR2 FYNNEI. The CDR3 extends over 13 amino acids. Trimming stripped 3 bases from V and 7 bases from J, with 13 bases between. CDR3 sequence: CASSDAGPGEQYV. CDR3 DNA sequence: TGTGCCAGCAGTGACGCGGGGCCGGGAGAGCAGTACGTC.